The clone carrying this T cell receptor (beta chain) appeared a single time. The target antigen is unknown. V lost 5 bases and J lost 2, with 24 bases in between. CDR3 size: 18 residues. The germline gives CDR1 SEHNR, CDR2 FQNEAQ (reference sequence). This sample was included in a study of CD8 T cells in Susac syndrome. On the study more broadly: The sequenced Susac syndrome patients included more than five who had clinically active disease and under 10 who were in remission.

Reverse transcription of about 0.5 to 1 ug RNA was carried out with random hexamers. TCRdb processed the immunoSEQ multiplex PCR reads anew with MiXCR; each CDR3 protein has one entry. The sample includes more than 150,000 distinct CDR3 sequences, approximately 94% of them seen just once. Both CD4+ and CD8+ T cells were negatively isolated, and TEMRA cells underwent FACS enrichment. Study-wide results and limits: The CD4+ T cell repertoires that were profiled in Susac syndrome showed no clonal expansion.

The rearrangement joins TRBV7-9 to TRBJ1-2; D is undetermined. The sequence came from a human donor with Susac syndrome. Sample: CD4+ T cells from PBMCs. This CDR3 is CASSPPAPTLVGNYGYTF. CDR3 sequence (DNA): TGTGCCAGCAGCCCCCCAGCCCCGACTCTGGTCGGGAACTATGGCTACACCTTC.